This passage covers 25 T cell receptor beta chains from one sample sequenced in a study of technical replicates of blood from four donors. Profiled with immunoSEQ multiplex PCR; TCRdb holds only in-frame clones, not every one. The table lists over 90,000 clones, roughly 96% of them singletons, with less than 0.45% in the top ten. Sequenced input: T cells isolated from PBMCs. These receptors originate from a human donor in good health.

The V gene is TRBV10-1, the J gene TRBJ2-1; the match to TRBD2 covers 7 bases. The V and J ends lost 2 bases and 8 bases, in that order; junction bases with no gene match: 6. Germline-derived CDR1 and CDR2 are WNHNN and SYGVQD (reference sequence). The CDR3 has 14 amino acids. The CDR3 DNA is TGCGCCAGCAGTGAGAATGTGGGAGGGGATGAGCAGTTCTTC. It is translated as CASSENVGGDEQFF.

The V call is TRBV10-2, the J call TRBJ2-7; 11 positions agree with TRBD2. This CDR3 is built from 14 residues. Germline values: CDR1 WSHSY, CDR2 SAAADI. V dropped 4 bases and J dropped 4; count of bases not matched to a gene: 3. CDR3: CASSVAGGEYEQYF. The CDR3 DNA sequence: TGCGCCAGCAGTGTAGCGGGAGGGGAGTACGAGCAGTACTTC.

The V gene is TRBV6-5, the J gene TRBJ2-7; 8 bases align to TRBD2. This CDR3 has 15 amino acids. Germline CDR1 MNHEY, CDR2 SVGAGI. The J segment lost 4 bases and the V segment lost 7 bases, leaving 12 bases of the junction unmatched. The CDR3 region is CASIGGRFSIYEQYF. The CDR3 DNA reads TGTGCCAGCATTGGCGGGAGGTTTTCTATTTACGAGCAGTACTTC.

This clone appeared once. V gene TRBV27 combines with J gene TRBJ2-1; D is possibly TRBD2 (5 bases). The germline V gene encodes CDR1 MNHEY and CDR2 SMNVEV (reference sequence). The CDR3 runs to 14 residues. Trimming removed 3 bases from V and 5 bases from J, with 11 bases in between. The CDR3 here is CASSFQRSNNEQFF. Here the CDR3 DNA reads TGTGCCAGCAGTTTCCAGCGGTCCAACAATGAGCAGTTCTTC.

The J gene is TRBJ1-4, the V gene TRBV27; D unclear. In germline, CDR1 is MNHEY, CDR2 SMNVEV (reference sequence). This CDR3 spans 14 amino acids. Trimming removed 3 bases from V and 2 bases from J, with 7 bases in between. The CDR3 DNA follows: TGTGCCAGCAGTTTGTCCCGGACTAATGAAAAACTGTTTTTT. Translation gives CASSLSRTNEKLFF.

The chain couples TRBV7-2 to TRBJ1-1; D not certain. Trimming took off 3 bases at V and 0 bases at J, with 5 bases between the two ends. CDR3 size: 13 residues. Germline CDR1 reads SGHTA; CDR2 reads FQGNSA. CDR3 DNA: TGTGCCAGCAGCTTGACTGTGAACACTGAAGCTTTCTTT. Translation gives CASSLTVNTEAFF. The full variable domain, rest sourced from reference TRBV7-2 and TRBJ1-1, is GAGVSQSPSNKVTEKGKDVELRCDPISGHTALYWYRQSLGQGLEFLIYFQGNSAPDKSGLPSDRFSAERTGGSVSTLTIQRTQQEDSAVYLCASSLTVNTEAFFGQGTRLTVV.

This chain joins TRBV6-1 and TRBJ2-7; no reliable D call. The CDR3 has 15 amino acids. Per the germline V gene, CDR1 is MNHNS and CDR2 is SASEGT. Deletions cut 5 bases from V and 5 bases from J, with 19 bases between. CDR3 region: CASSWPSRGGDEQYF. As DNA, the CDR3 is TGTGCCAGCAGTTGGCCTTCCCGAGGTGGTGACGAGCAGTACTTC.

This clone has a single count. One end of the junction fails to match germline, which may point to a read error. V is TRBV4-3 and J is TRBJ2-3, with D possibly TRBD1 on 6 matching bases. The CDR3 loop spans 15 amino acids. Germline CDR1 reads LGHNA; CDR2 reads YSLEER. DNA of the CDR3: TGCGCCAGCAGCAAAGAGTACAGGGAAGCAGATACGCAGTATTTT. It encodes CASSKEYREADTQYF.

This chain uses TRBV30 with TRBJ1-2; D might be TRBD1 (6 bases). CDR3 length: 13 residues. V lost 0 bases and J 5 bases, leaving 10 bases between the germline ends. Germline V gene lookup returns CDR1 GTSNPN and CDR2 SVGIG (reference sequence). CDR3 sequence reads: CAWSVLGAYGYTF. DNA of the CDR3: TGTGCCTGGAGTGTACTGGGGGCGTATGGCTACACCTTC. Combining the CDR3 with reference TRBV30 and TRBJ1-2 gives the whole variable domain SQTIHQWPATLVQPVGSPLSLECTVEGTSNPNLYWYRQAAGRGLQLLFYSVGIGQISSEVPQNLSASRPQDRQFILSSKKLLLSDSGFYLCAWSVLGAYGYTFGSGTRLTVV.

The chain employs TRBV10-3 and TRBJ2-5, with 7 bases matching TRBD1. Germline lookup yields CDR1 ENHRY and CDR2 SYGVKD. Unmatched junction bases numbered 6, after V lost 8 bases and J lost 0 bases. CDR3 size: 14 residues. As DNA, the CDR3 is TGTGCCATCCGCCAAGACAGGGACCAAGAGACCCAGTACTTC. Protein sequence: CAIRQDRDQETQYF.

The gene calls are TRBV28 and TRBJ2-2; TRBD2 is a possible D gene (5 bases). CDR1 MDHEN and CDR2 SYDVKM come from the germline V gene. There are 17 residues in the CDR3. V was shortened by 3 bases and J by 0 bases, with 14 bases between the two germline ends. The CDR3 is CASSFSLSGSNTGELFF. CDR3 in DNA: TGTGCCAGCAGTTTTAGTCTCAGCGGATCGAACACCGGGGAGCTGTTTTTT.

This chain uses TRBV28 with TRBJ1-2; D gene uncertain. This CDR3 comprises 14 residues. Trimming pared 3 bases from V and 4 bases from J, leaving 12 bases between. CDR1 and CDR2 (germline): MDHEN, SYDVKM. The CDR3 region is CASSFPGEFYGYTF. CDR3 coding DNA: TGTGCCAGCAGTTTTCCTGGGGAGTTCTATGGCTACACCTTC.

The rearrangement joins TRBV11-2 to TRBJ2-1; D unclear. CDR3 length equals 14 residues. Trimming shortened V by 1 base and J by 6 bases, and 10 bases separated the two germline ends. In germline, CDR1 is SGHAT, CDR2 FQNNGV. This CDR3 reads CASSLGSAVNEQFF. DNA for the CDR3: TGTGCCAGCAGCTTAGGATCGGCGGTCAATGAGCAGTTCTTC.

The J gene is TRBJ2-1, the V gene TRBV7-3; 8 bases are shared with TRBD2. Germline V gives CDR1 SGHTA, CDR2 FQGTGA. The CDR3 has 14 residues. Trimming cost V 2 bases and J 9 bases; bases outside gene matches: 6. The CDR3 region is CASSLAGGISEQFF. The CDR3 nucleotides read TGTGCCAGCAGCTTAGCGGGAGGTATTAGTGAGCAGTTCTTC.

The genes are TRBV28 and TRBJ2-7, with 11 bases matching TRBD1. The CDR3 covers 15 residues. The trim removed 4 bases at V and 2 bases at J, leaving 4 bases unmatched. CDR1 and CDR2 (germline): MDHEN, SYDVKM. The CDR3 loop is CASSWPGQGAYEQYF. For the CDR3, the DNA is TGTGCCAGCAGTTGGCCGGGACAGGGGGCCTACGAGCAGTACTTC.

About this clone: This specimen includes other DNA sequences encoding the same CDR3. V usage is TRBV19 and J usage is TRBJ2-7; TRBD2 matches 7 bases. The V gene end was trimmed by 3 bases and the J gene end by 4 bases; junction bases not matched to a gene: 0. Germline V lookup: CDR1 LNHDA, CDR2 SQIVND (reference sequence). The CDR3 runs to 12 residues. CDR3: CASSMGGYEQYF. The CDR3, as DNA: TGTGCCAGTAGTATGGGAGGGTACGAGCAGTACTTC.

The CDR3 region is CASSASYTMDREDGYTF. The CDR3 DNA follows: TGTGCCAGCAGCGCCTCCTATACAATGGACAGGGAAGATGGCTACACCTTC. This chain connects TRBV9 to TRBJ1-2, with 8 nucleotides matching TRBD1. Germline V gene sequence: CDR1 SGDLS, CDR2 YYNGEE. This CDR3 spans 17 amino acids. V lost 3 bases, J lost 6 bases, and 16 bases stayed unmatched.

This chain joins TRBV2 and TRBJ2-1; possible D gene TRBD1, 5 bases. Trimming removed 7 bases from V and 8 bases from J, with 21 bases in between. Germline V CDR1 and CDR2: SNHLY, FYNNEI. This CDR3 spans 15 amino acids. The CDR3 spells CASMLRVVSNDEQFF. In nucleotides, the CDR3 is TGTGCCAGCATGCTCAGGGTTGTCTCAAATGATGAGCAGTTCTTC.

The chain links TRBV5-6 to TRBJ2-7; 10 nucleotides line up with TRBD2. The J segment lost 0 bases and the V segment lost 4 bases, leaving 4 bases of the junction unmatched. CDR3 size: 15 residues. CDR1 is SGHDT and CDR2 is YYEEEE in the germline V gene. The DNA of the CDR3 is TGTGCCAGCAGCCGAAGGACTAGCGGCTCCTACGAGCAGTACTTC. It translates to CASSRRTSGSYEQYF. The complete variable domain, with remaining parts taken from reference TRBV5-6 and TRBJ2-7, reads DAGVTQSPTHLIKTRGQQVTLRCSPKSGHDTVSWYQQALGQGPQFIFQYYEEEERQRGNFPDRFSGHQFPNYSSELNVNALLLGDSALYLCASSRRTSGSYEQYFGPGTRLTVT.

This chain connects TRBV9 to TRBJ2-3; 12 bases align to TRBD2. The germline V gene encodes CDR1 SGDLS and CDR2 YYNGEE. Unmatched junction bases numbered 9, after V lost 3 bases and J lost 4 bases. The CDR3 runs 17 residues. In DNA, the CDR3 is TGTGCCAGCAGCGATAGAAGACTAGCGGGAGATCCAGATACGCAGTATTTT. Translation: CASSDRRLAGDPDTQYF. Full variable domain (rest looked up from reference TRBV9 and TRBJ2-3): DSGVTQTPKHLITATGQRVTLRCSPRSGDLSVYWYQQSLDQGLQFLIQYYNGEERAKGNILERFSAQQFPDLHSELNLSSLELGDSALYFCASSDRRLAGDPDTQYFGPGTRLTVL.

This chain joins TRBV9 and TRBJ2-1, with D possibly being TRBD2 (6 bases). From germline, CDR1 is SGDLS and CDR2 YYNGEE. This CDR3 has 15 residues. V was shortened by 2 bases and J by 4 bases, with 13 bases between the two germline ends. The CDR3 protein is CASSVTSKQYNEQFF. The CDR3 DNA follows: TGTGCCAGCAGCGTTACTAGCAAACAATACAATGAGCAGTTCTTC.

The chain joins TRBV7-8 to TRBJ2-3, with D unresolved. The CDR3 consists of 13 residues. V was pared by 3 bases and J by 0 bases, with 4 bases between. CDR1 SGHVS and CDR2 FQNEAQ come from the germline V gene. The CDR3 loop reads CASSLSSTDTQYF. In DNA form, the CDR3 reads TGTGCCAGCAGCTTGAGTAGCACAGATACGCAGTATTTT.

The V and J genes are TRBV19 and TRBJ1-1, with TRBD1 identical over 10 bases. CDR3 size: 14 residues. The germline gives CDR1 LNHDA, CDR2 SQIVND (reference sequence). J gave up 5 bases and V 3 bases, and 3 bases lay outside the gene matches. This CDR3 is CASSMGTGVTEAFF. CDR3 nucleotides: TGTGCCAGTAGTATGGGGACAGGGGTAACTGAAGCTTTCTTT.

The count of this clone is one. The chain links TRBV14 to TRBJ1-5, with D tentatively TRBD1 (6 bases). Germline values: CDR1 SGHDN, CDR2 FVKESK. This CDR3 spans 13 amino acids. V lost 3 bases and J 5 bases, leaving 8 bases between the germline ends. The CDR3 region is CASSHDRHQPQHF. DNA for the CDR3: TGTGCCAGCAGCCACGACAGGCATCAGCCCCAGCATTTT.

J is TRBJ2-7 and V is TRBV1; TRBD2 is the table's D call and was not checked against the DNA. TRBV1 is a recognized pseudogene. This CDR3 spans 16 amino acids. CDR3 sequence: CTSSHRPGTSDYEQYF. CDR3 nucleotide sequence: TGCACCAGCAGCCACCGCCCCGGGACTAGCGACTACGAGCAGTACTTC.